The rows below give T cell receptor beta chains drawn from one sample of a study of blood T cell repertoires in COVID-19. Data came from immunoSEQ multiplex PCR; TCRdb stores just in-frame clones and leaves some out. Among about 73,000 clones listed, about nine tenths were seen once. The sequencing input was peripheral blood. The receptors come from a woman aged 18-35 years with acute or convalescent COVID-19. Each CDR3 is given with its conserved first and last residue. D genes are given only for firm matches. A row's size may be missing; if present it is once, few, many or a size class.

V,size,D,J,DNA,CDR3
TRBV11-3,NA,NA,TRBJ1-5,TGTGCCAGCAGCTTAAGGGAGGGGGTAATTTTTCAGCCCCAGCATTTT,CASSLREGVIFQPQHF
TRBV7-8,NA,NA,TRBJ1-3,TGTGCCAGCAGCTTAACAGGGTTGAGAAACACCATATATTTT,CASSLTGLRNTIYF
TRBV7-6,once,NA,TRBJ2-3,TGTGCCAGCAGCTTAGCCCAAGGGAGAAGCACAGATACGCAGTATTTT,CASSLAQGRSTDTQYF
TRBV7-8,NA,NA,TRBJ2-5,TGTGCCAGCAGCTTAGTTACTTTGCAAGAGACCCAGTACTTC,CASSLVTLQETQYF
TRBV7-7,NA,TRBD2,TRBJ2-1,TGTGCCAGCAGCTGCGCTCCGGGACTAGCGGGAGGGCCTTTGTCCTACAATGAGCAGTTCTTC,CASSCAPGLAGGPLSYNEQFF
TRBV27,NA,TRBD1,TRBJ2-1,TGTGCCAGCAGTTCGGAGGTTGGGACAGGGGAGGCTGAGCAGTTCTTC,CASSSEVGTGEAEQFF
TRBV4-2,NA,NA,TRBJ1-2,TGTGCCAGCAGCCAAGGATCCGGGTTTTATGGCTACACCTTC,CASSQGSGFYGYTF
TRBV11-1,NA,TRBD2,TRBJ2-7,TGTGCCAGCAGCTTAGCTAGCGGGGGCGACTCCATGGGCGAGCAGTACTTC,CASSLASGGDSMGEQYF
TRBV27,once,NA,TRBJ2-3,TGTGCCAGCAGTTTATCGTCTCTGGATACGCAGTATTTT,CASSLSSLDTQYF
TRBV28,NA,TRBD1,TRBJ1-3,TGTGCCAGCAGTCCAGGGGGTTCCAGCTCTGGAAACACCATATATTTT,CASSPGGSSSGNTIYF
TRBV7-9,few,NA,TRBJ2-1,TGTGCCAGCAGCTCGAGGGATAAGAATATACGTGAGCAGTTCTTC,CASSSRDKNIREQFF
TRBV4-1,NA,NA,TRBJ2-6,TGCGCCAGCAGCCAAACCGCAGGGGCCGGGGCCAACGTCCTGACTTTC,CASSQTAGAGANVLTF
TRBV2,NA,NA,TRBJ2-1,TGTGCCAGCAGTGTGGAGCAGGGTGTCTACAATGAGCAGTTCTTC,CASSVEQGVYNEQFF
TRBV30,NA,NA,TRBJ1-2,TGTGCCTGGAGAAAGGGGTATGGCTACACCTTC,CAWRKGYGYTF
TRBV18,NA,NA,TRBJ1-2,TGTGCCAGCTCAGGGAGCGGTAGCTATGGCTACACCTTC,CASSGSGSYGYTF
TRBV4-1,NA,TRBD1,TRBJ2-3,TGCGCCAGCAGCCAAGGGGACAGGGACGCAGATACGCAGTATTTT,CASSQGDRDADTQYF
TRBV19,NA,TRBD1,TRBJ1-1,TGTGCCAGTTTAGGGACAGGAAGGTTCACTGAAGCTTTCTTT,CASLGTGRFTEAFF
TRBV5-1,NA,NA,TRBJ2-5,TGCGCCAGCAGCTTGGCGAGGCAGGGGCCGGGGGAGACCCAGTACTTC,CASSLARQGPGETQYF
TRBV20-1,NA,TRBD2,TRBJ2-1,TGCAGTGCTAGTGGGGCTAGCGGGGGACTGGGGGATGAGCAGTTCTTC,CSASGASGGLGDEQFF
TRBV5-3,NA,TRBD2,TRBJ2-7,TGCCTAGCGGGAGCCTACGAGCAGTACTTC,CLAGAYEQYF
TRBV18,NA,TRBD2,TRBJ2-1,TGTGCCAGCTCACCACTTCGGGGGGACTCCTACAATGAGCAGTTCTTC,CASSPLRGDSYNEQFF
TRBV6-5,NA,NA,TRBJ1-2,TGTGCCAGCAGGGGAGGGATAGACTATGGCTACACCTTC,CASRGGIDYGYTF
TRBV15,NA,NA,TRBJ1-3,TGTGCCACCAGCAGGAGTCCAGCGGTCTCTGGAAACACCATATATTTT,CATSRSPAVSGNTIYF
TRBV19,NA,NA,TRBJ2-3,TGTGCCAGTAGTATTGGAGGGGGCACAGATACGCAGTATTTT,CASSIGGGTDTQYF
TRBV14,NA,TRBD1,TRBJ2-7,TGTGCCAGCAGCCGGGGGTTTCGGGCAGGGGGCTACGAGCAGTACTTC,CASSRGFRAGGYEQYF
TRBV2,NA,NA,TRBJ1-2,TGTGCCATCGAGGTGGAGGGGAATGGCTACACCTTC,CAIEVEGNGYTF
TRBV3-1/TRBV3-2,NA,TRBD2,TRBJ2-1,TGTGCCAGCAGCCACCTAGCGGGGGGGACCAATGAGCAGTTCTTC,CASSHLAGGTNEQFF
TRBV6-5,NA,NA,TRBJ2-2,TGTGCCAGCAGTTACTCGCGGCGGGTGGGAAGCGGGGAGCTGTTTTTT,CASSYSRRVGSGELFF
TRBV7-8,few,TRBD1,TRBJ1-2,TGTGCCAGCAGCCCAAAGAGACAGGGCTCCGACTATGGCTACACCTTC,CASSPKRQGSDYGYTF
TRBV30,NA,NA,TRBJ2-2,TGTGCCTGGAGCGAACAGAACACCGGGGAGCTGTTTTTT,CAWSEQNTGELFF
TRBV2,NA,TRBD2,TRBJ2-7,TGTGCCAGCAGTGAACTTGGTCTAGCGGGTACCTACGAGCAGTACTTC,CASSELGLAGTYEQYF
TRBV28,once,TRBD1,TRBJ1-2,TGTGCCAGCAGTCCCCCGGACAGGGGATGGTACTTC,CASSPPDRGWYF
TRBV7-9,NA,NA,TRBJ2-3,TGTGCCAGCAGCTCTTCCCCGGTGGGGCCCTCCGATACGCAGTATTTT,CASSSSPVGPSDTQYF
TRBV5-1,once,TRBD2,TRBJ2-7,TGCGCCAGCAGCTCGCGAAGCGGGACTAGCGGGACTTACGAGCAGTACTTC,CASSSRSGTSGTYEQYF
TRBV6-5,NA,NA,TRBJ2-7,TGTGCCAGCAGCTCTACCGGGTCCGGCTCCTACGAGCAGTACTTC,CASSSTGSGSYEQYF
TRBV5-1,NA,NA,TRBJ2-1,TGCGCCAGCAGCTTACCTAGCTCCTACAATGAGCAGTTCTTC,CASSLPSSYNEQFF